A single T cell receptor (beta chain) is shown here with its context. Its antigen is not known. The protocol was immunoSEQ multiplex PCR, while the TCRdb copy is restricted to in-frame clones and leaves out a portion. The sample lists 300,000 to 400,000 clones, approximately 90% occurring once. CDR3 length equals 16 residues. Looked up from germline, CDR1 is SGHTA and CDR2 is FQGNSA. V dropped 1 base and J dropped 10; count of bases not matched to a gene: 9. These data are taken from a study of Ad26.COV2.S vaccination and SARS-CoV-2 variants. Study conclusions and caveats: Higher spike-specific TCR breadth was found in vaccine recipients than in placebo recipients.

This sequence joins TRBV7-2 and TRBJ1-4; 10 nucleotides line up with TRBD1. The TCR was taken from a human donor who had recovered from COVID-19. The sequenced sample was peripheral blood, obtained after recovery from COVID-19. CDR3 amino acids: CASSLGGQGGMVKLFF. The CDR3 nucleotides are TGTGCCAGCAGCTTAGGCGGACAGGGGGGAATGGTAAAACTGTTTTTT.